This paragraph covers one T cell receptor (beta chain) sequence. Generated by immunoSEQ multiplex PCR, the TCRdb table keeps only in-frame clones and is missing some. The data contain about 170,000 clones, 65% to 85% of them singletons. Germline lookup yields CDR1 MNHEY and CDR2 SVGEGT. This CDR3 is built from 17 residues. Trimming cost V 6 bases and J 1 base; bases outside gene matches: 13. The data stem from a study of blood T cell repertoires in COVID-19. Study at large: COVID-19 samples collected from the United States, Italy and Spain covered acute and convalescent phases. PBMCs, B-cell-depleted T cells, or T cells provided the cDNA or gDNA that made up the material.

This sequence was found in a woman aged 55-70 years with acute or convalescent COVID-19. Sequencing was performed on peripheral blood. This chain links TRBV6-2 or TRBV6-3 with TRBJ2-7; 9 nucleotides match TRBD1. The CDR3 spells CASSLGRTGGLSYEQYF. The CDR3 region has the DNA TGTGCCAGCAGCCTTGGGCGTACAGGGGGCTTGTCCTACGAGCAGTACTTC.